A single T cell receptor beta chain is shown here with its context. This clonotype has at least ten counts. The antigen it recognizes is unknown. No base qualities exist here, and no much larger clone lies one base off it. The sample comes from a study of CD8 T cells in ankylosing spondylitis (dated by TCRdb to the late 2010s). For context, the study as a whole: T cell receptor beta repertoires were profiled in healthy donors and ankylosing spondylitis patients so that disease-linked TCR variants could be found. In total, the full study cohort was made up of approximately 99 healthy donors and 25 to 30 ankylosing spondylitis patients. Peripheral blood was sampled, and synovial fluid was additionally collected from ankylosing spondylitis patients.

Results the study describes overall, beyond this receptor: The disease-linked clones were reported to be significantly enriched in matched synovial fluid samples from ankylosing spondylitis patients. Blood from ankylosing spondylitis patients appeared to be characterized by a TCR beta motif made up of under ten highly homologous amino acid variants. The disease-linked clones had a CD8+ phenotype and were found at relatively low frequencies in peripheral blood. Some TCR beta motif variants had previously been reported in synovial fluid and blood of reactive arthritis patients, which suggested common disease-initiation mechanisms.

The data were produced on an Illumina HiSeq 2500. Quantitative 5'-RACE with molecular barcodes was used to prepare TCR beta libraries. Regarding the original processing steps: A new computational method based on a probabilistic model of VDJ rearrangement was used to identify disease-linked TCR variants. TCRdb itself trimmed the public reads at Q25 with fastp, ran MiXCR and retained productive beta chains. Identical CDR3 protein sequences are pooled into one entry, listed with their most common genes and DNA. TCRdb assigned the V and J calls; the authors' analysis was not used. The sample table holds under 950,000 distinct CDR3 sequences, of which 15% to 20% were seen once. The top ten clonotypes cover about 19% of the sample. Reading the germline V gene (reference sequence) gives CDR1 DFQATT and CDR2 SNEGSKA. CDR3 length: 16 amino acids, cysteine to phenylalanine. Just the 48-base CDR3 DNA is kept, in frame starting at base 1. Relative to germline, V is 2 bases shorter and J is 0 bases shorter, with 14 bases between their ends.

Sequencing input: blood, either unsorted or a sorted T cell fraction (not recorded which). This clonotype was sampled from a male donor with ankylosing spondylitis. The chain was built from TRBV20-1 and TRBJ2-1; no confident D gene assignment can be made. The CDR3 region has the sequence CSARPSPRSSYNEQFF. The DNA sequence follows: TGCAGTGCTAGACCTTCCCCCCGGAGCTCCTACAATGAGCAGTTCTTC.